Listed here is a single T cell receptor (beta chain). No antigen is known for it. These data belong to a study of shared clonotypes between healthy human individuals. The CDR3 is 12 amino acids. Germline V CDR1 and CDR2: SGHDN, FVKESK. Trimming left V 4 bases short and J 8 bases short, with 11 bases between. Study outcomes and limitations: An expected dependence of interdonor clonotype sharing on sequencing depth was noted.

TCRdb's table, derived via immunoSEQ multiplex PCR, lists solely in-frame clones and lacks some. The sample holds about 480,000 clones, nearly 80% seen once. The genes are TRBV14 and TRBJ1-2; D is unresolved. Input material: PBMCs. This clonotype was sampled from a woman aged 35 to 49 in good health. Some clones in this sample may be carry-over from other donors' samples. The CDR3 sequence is CASSPDELGYTF. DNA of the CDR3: TGTGCCAGCAGCCCGGACGAGTTGGGCTACACCTTC.